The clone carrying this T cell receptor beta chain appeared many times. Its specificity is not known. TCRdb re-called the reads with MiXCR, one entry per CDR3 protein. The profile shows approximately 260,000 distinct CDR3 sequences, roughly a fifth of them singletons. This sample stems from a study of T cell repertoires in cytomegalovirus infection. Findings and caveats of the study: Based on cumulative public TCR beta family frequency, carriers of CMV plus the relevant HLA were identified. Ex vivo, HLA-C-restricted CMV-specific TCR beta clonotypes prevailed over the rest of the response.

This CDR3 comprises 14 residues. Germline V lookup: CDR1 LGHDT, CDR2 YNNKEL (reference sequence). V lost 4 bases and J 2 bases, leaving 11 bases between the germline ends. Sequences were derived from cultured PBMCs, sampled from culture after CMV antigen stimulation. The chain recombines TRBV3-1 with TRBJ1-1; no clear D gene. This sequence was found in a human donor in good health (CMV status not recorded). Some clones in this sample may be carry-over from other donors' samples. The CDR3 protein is CASSPDLTNTEAFF. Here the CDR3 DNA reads TGTGCCAGCAGCCCCGACCTGACCAACACTGAAGCTTTCTTT. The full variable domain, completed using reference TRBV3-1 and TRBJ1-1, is DTAVSQTPKYLVTQMGNDKSIKCEQNLGHDTMYWYKQDSKKFLKIMFSYNNKELIINETVPNRFSPKSPDKAHLNLHINSLELGDSAVYFCASSPDLTNTEAFFGQGTRLTVV.